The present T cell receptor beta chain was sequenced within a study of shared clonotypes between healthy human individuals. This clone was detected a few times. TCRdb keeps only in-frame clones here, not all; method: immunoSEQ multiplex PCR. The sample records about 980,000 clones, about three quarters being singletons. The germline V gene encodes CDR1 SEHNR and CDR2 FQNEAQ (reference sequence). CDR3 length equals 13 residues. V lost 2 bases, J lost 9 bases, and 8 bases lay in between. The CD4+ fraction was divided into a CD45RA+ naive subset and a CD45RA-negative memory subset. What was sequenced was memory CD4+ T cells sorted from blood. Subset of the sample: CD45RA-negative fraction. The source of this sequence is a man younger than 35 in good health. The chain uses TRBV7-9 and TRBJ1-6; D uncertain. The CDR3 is CASSLPPSSPLHF. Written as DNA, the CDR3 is TGTGCCAGCAGCTTACCACCAAGTTCACCCCTCCACTTT.